This T cell receptor (beta chain) was recorded in a study of post-analysis software for immune sequencing data. Study-wide context: Courses of disease covered relapsing-remitting, secondary progressive and progressive-relapsing multiple sclerosis. Findings of the study overall: Included in a set of about five TRBV segments more frequent in patients than controls were TRBV5-6, TRBV5-1 and TRBV20-1. Significantly lower normalized Chao1 diversity was seen in multiple sclerosis patients than in controls. Strong co-clustering by F measure linked samples that shared a preparation batch.

V lost 4 bases, J lost 11 bases, and 8 bases stayed unmatched. CDR3 length: 14 residues. TCR beta cDNA libraries included unique molecular identifiers. cDNA molecules numbering about 480,000 came from roughly 0.93 to 9.6 million T cells. Each CDR3 protein is one row after TCRdb ran MiXCR on the PCR reads. The table includes roughly 600,000 distinct CDR3 sequences, about 40% detected once. A remark on this clonotype: Its antigen is currently unknown.

The sequencing input was blood. The rearrangement joins TRBV12-3 or TRBV12-4 to TRBJ2-1; TRBD2 matches at 10 bases. This receptor was taken from a girl between 5 and 17 years old with multiple sclerosis. The CDR3 bases are TGTGCCAGCAGTTCCCTAGCGGGGGTCGGGAAGCAGTTCTTC. Translating gives CASSSLAGVGKQFF.